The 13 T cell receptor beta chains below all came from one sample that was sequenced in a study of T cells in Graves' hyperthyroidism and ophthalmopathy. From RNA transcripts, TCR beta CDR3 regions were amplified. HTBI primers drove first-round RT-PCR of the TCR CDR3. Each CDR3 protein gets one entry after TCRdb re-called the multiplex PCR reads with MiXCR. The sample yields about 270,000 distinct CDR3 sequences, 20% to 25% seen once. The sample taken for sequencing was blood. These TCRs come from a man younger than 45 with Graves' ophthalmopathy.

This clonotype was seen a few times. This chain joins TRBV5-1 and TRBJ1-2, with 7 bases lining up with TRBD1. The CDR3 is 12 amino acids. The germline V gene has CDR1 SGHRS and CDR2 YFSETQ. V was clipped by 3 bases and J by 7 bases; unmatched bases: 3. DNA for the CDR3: TGCGCCAGCAGCTCTACAGGGGCTGGCTACACCTTC. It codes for CASSSTGAGYTF.

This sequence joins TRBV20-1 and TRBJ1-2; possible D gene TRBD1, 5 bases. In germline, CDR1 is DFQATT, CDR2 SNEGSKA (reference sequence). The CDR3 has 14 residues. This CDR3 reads CSVGATGSPGGYTF. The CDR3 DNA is TGCAGCGTTGGGGCCACGGGGAGCCCCGGGGGCTACACCTTC.

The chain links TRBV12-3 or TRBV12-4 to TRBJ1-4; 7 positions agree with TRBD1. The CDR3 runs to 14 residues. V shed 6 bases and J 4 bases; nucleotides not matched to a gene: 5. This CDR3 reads CASSLGTDNEKLFF. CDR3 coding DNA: TGTGCCAGCAGCCTCGGGACAGATAATGAAAAACTGTTTTTT.

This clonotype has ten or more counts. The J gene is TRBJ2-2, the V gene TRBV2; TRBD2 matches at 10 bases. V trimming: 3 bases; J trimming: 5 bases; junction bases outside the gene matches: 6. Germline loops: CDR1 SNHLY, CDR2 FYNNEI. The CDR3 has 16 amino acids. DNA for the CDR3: TGTGCCAGCAGTGATAGGGGACTAGCGAGTACCGGGGAGCTGTTTTTT. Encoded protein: CASSDRGLASTGELFF.

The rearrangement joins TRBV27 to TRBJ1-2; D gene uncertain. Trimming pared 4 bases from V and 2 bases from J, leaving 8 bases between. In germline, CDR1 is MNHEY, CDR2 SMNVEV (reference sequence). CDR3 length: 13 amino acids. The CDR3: CASSSAWNYGYTF. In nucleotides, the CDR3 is TGTGCCAGCAGTTCGGCTTGGAACTATGGCTACACCTTC.

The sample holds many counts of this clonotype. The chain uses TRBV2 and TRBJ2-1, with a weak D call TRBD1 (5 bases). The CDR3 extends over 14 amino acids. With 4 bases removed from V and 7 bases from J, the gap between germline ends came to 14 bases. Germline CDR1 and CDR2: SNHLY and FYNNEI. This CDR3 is CASSVGVSGNEQFF. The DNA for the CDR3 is TGTGCCAGCAGTGTAGGGGTTTCAGGGAATGAGCAGTTCTTC.

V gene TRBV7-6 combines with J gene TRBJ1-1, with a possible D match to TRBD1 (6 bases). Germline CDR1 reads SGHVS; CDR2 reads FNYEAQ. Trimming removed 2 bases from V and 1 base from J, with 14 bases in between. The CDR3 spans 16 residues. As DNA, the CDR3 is TGTGCCAGCAGCTTAATGAGCCTGGGGGCGAACACTGAAGCTTTCTTT. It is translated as CASSLMSLGANTEAFF.

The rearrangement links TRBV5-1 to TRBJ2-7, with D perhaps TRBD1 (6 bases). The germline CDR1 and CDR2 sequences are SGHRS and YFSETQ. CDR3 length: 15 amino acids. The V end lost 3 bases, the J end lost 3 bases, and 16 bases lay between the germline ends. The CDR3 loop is CASSSLDRSNYEQYF. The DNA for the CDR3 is TGCGCCAGCAGCTCATTGGACAGATCCAACTACGAGCAGTACTTC.

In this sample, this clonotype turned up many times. CDR3 in DNA: TGCAGTGTGGCGGGAGCGGGAGATACGCAGTATTTT. The encoded protein is CSVAGAGDTQYF. The J gene is TRBJ2-3, the V gene TRBV20-1, with 7 bases aligning to TRBD2. The V gene end was trimmed by 7 bases and the J gene end by 5 bases; junction bases not matched to a gene: 6. The CDR3 has 12 residues. The germline gives CDR1 DFQATT, CDR2 SNEGSKA (reference sequence).

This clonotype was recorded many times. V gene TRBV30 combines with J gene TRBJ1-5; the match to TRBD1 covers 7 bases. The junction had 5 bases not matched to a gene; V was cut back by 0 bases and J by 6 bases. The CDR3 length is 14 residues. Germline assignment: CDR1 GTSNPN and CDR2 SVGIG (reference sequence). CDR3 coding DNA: TGTGCCTGGAGTGTCGGACAGGCAAGTCAGCCCCAGCATTTT. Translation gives CAWSVGQASQPQHF.

This chain's CDR3 is CASSRAASYSNQPQHF. As DNA, the CDR3 is TGCGCCAGCAGCCGCGCGGCATCATATAGCAATCAGCCCCAGCATTTT. V gene TRBV5-1 combines with J gene TRBJ1-5; no clear D gene. Trimming left V 4 bases short and J 0 bases short, with 14 bases between. Germline CDR1 SGHRS, CDR2 YFSETQ. CDR3 size: 16 residues.

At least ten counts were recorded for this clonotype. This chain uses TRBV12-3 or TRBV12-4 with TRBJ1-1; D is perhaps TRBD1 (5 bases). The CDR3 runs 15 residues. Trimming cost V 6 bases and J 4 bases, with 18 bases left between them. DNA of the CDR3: TGTGCCAGCAGCCTGACAGCCACTGGGGTCACTGAAGCTTTCTTT. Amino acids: CASSLTATGVTEAFF.

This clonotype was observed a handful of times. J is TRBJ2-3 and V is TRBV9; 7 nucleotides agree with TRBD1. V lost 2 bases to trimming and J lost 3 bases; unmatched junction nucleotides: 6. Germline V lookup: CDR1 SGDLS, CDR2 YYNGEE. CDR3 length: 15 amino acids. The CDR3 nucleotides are TGTGCCAGCAGCGTGAGCTCAGGGGGTACAGATACGCAGTATTTT. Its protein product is CASSVSSGGTDTQYF.